The 17 T cell receptor beta chains given below trace back to one sample, sequenced in a study of vaccination and CD4 T cells after COVID-19. Treatment given: approximately 10-day PBMC culture with coronavirus spike peptide pools or control peptides (ViraFEST assay). Cultured CD4+ T cells had their DNA profiled by the Oncomine TCR Beta short-read assay. TCRdb redid the calling of the PCR reads with MiXCR, one entry per CDR3 protein. The data show roughly 20,000 distinct CDR3 sequences, with under 50% seen just once and nearly 2.5% held by the top ten. Antigens of these TCRs are unknown. The sequencing here drew on CD4+ T cells from blood, cultured in vitro, taken after SARS-CoV-2 vaccination. These receptors came from a human donor who had recovered from COVID-19.

The chain recombines TRBV11-3 with TRBJ1-1; D not resolved. CDR1 and CDR2 from the germline V gene are SGHNT and YENEEA. The CDR3 loop spans 13 amino acids. With 1 base removed from V and 11 bases from J, the gap between germline ends came to 14 bases. The CDR3 coding sequence is TGTGCCAGCAGCTTAGGCCGGCAGGTGGATGCTTTCTTT. This sequence encodes CASSLGRQVDAFF.

This clonotype appeared a few times. The chain has TRBV27 and TRBJ2-5, with D possibly being TRBD1 (5 bases). Germline CDR1 reads MNHEY; CDR2 reads SMNVEV (reference sequence). V lost 5 bases, J lost 4 bases, and 14 bases lay in between. CDR3 size: 14 residues. The DNA of the CDR3 is TGTGCCAGCAGTCGGATATGGGGCCGAGAGACCCAGTACTTC. It encodes CASSRIWGRETQYF.

The chain has TRBV7-2 and TRBJ1-6; D unclear. Germline V lookup: CDR1 SGHTA, CDR2 FQGNSA. The V gene lost 5 bases and the J gene lost 0 bases, with 14 bases spanning the gap. The CDR3 consists of 17 residues. The CDR3 coding sequence is TGTGCCAGCAGCGGACGAGGGCCGAGCTCCTATAATTCACCCCTCCACTTT. This codes for CASSGRGPSSYNSPLHF.

The genes are TRBV27 and TRBJ1-6; 12 nucleotides agree with TRBD1. The CDR3 length is 16 residues. With V trimmed by 4 bases and J by 7 bases, 5 bases remained unmatched. The germline V gene has CDR1 MNHEY and CDR2 SMNVEV (reference sequence). CDR3 sequence reads: CASSSGTGGGNSPLHF. The CDR3 nucleotides read TGTGCCAGCAGTTCCGGGACAGGGGGCGGGAATTCACCCCTCCACTTT.

V is TRBV4-3 and J is TRBJ2-5, with 9 bases matching TRBD2. There are 17 residues in the CDR3. Unmatched junction bases numbered 10, after V lost 4 bases and J lost 1 base. From germline, CDR1 is LGHNA and CDR2 YSLEER. The chain's CDR3 is CASSPGASGGTQETQYF. CDR3 nucleotide sequence: TGCGCCAGCAGCCCCGGGGCCAGCGGGGGGACCCAAGAGACCCAGTACTTC.

V and J are TRBV7-2 and TRBJ1-2; 8 positions agree with TRBD1. The junction had 8 bases not matched to a gene; V was cut back by 5 bases and J by 9 bases. Germline values: CDR1 SGHTA, CDR2 FQGNSA. The CDR3 contains 13 residues. As DNA, the CDR3 is TGTGCCAGCAGCGCGGACAGGGTGGAGAGCTACACCTTC. This sequence encodes CASSADRVESYTF.

This clonotype was picked up a small number of times. CDR3 residues: CSARGQGVGGNQPQHF. The CDR3 DNA sequence: TGCAGTGCTAGGGGACAGGGGGTCGGGGGAAATCAGCCCCAGCATTTT. The rearrangement uses TRBV20-1 and TRBJ1-5; TRBD1 aligns across 11 bases. V lost 3 bases to trimming and J lost 4 bases; unmatched junction nucleotides: 8. The CDR3 consists of 16 residues. Germline CDR1 reads DFQATT; CDR2 reads SNEGSKA (reference sequence).

In this sample, this clonotype turned up once. V and J are TRBV7-9 and TRBJ2-3; TRBD1 is a possible D gene (5 bases). Between the trimmed V and J ends, which lost 5 bases and 2 bases, there was a span of 14 bases. This CDR3 comprises 15 residues. CDR1 is SEHNR and CDR2 is FQNEAQ in the germline V gene (reference sequence). CDR3 loop: CASSRTRGFTDTQYF. In DNA, the CDR3 is TGTGCCAGCAGCCGAACAAGGGGATTCACAGATACGCAGTATTTT.

This chain joins TRBV20-1 and TRBJ2-5, with TRBD2 matching 16 bases. With V trimmed by 3 bases and J by 1 base, 5 bases remained unmatched. The germline V gene encodes CDR1 DFQATT and CDR2 SNEGSKA (reference sequence). The CDR3 is 17 amino acids. CDR3 DNA sequence: TGCAGTGCTAGGATCGGGACTAGCGGGGGGGCCCAAGAGACCCAGTACTTC. Translated, it gives CSARIGTSGGAQETQYF.

The J gene is TRBJ2-6, the V gene TRBV28; no clear D. The CDR3 loop spans 12 amino acids. In germline, CDR1 is MDHEN, CDR2 SYDVKM. Trimming removed 6 bases from V and 0 bases from J, with 0 bases in between. The CDR3 DNA sequence: TGTGCCAGCAGCTCTGGGGCCAACGTCCTGACTTTC. Its translation: CASSSGANVLTF. The full variable domain, its missing parts supplied by reference TRBV28 and TRBJ2-6, is DVKVTQSSRYLVKRTGEKVFLECVQDMDHENMFWYRQDPGLGLRLIYFSYDVKMKEKGDIPEGYSVSREKKERFSLILESASTNQTSMYLCASSSGANVLTFGAGSRLTVL.

This clonotype was seen a handful of times. The V gene is TRBV28, the J gene TRBJ1-6; a possible D gene is TRBD1 (6 bases). The germline V gene has CDR1 MDHEN and CDR2 SYDVKM. The CDR3 is made up of 14 amino acids. The ends were cut back, 3 bases at V and 10 bases at J, with 13 bases in the middle. CDR3 coding DNA: TGTGCCAGCAGTTTTCAGGGGTTCAGGTCACCCCTCCACTTT. Its translation: CASSFQGFRSPLHF.

Only a few counts were recorded for this clonotype. The rearrangement uses TRBV6-5 and TRBJ2-7; TRBD1 agrees at 8 bases. Losses at the gene ends were 0 bases for V and 0 bases for J; bases not matched to a gene: 4. The CDR3 extends over 16 amino acids. The V gene's germline CDR1 is MNHEY and CDR2 SVGAGI. The CDR3 sequence: CASSYSWTGNSYEQYF. CDR3 DNA: TGTGCCAGCAGTTACTCTTGGACAGGGAACTCCTACGAGCAGTACTTC.

This clonotype came up once. V is TRBV6-1 and J is TRBJ2-1; 12 nucleotides align to TRBD2. This CDR3 spans 15 amino acids. Trimming took 4 bases from V and 8 from J; bases not matched to a gene: 6. Germline-derived CDR1 and CDR2 are MNHNS and SASEGT. The CDR3 spells CASSALAGGPDEQFF. The CDR3 DNA reads TGTGCCAGCAGTGCGCTAGCGGGAGGGCCCGATGAGCAGTTCTTC.

This clonotype has just a few counts. The CDR3 loop is CASRQDRGLNSPLHF. In DNA, the CDR3 is TGTGCCAGTAGACAGGACAGGGGTCTTAATTCACCCCTCCACTTT. This chain uses TRBV19 with TRBJ1-6, with 9 positions matching TRBD1. CDR1 is LNHDA, CDR2 SQIVND, per germline (reference sequence). The CDR3 consists of 15 residues. Unmatched junction bases numbered 6, after V lost 6 bases and J lost 6 bases.

The V call is TRBV6-5, the J call TRBJ1-5; weak D call: TRBD1 (6 bases). In germline, CDR1 is MNHEY, CDR2 SVGAGI. Trimming took off 0 bases at V and 4 bases at J, with 10 bases between the two ends. This CDR3 spans 15 amino acids. Written as DNA, the CDR3 is TGTGCCAGCAGTTACTCCCAGGACAGAAATCAGCCCCAGCATTTT. It is translated as CASSYSQDRNQPQHF.

V is TRBV6-1 and J is TRBJ2-3; 10 positions match TRBD2. The V and J ends lost 0 bases and 2 bases, in that order; junction bases with no gene match: 5. The CDR3 is 17 amino acids. Germline CDR1 MNHNS, CDR2 SASEGT. The CDR3 spells CASSEAHLAGATDTQYF. Here the CDR3 DNA reads TGTGCCAGCAGTGAAGCGCATCTAGCGGGGGCCACAGATACGCAGTATTTT.

V is TRBV7-8 and J is TRBJ1-1; D is undetermined. CDR1 and CDR2 (germline): SGHVS, FQNEAQ. With 2 bases removed from V and 0 bases from J, the gap between germline ends came to 7 bases. The CDR3 has 14 residues. CDR3 sequence: CASSLFDMNTEAFF. The CDR3 DNA is TGTGCCAGCAGCTTATTCGACATGAACACTGAAGCTTTCTTT.